The present T cell receptor beta chain was sequenced within a study of cytomegalovirus exposure and HLA in healthy donors. The PCR ran on 60 Vbeta and 13 Jbeta primers. The protocol was immunoSEQ multiplex PCR, while the TCRdb copy is restricted to in-frame clones and leaves out a portion. The sample has over 150,000 clones; 60% to 85% are singletons. The V gene's germline CDR1 is LNHDA and CDR2 SQIVND (reference sequence). With V trimmed by 8 bases and J by 4 bases, 5 bases remained unmatched. The CDR3 loop spans 13 amino acids. The chain recombines TRBV19 with TRBJ1-3; 7 bases fit TRBD1. The sample consisted of PBMCs. This sequence was found in a woman aged 40-49 years in good health and CMV-seronegative. The CDR3 loop is CASGTVAGNTIYF. The CDR3 DNA reads TGTGCCAGTGGGACAGTGGCAGGAAACACCATATATTTT.